This T cell receptor beta chain was recorded in a study of cytomegalovirus exposure and HLA in healthy donors. Study conclusions and caveats: Productive rates of about 90% or about 30% were seen for most TCR beta V segments in an earlier analysis. Prediction of most subjects' HLA-A and HLA-B alleles by TCR beta sequences was reportedly accurate. TCR beta V- and J-gene trimming, according to a later analysis, was linked to a missense DCLRE1C variant.

Amplification used 60 Vbeta primers and 13 Jbeta primers. Using immunoSEQ multiplex PCR, the repertoire was profiled, and TCRdb retains in-frame clones only, with some absent. The sample has about 200,000 clones, approximately 78% seen once. Germline trimming cut 4 bases from V and 4 bases from J; bases unmatched to any gene: 6. Per the germline V gene, CDR1 is LNHDA and CDR2 is SQIVND (reference sequence). The CDR3 covers 14 residues. On this clone itself: No antigen is known for it.

The source is a woman aged 40 to 49 in good health and CMV-seronegative. Sequencing input: PBMCs. This chain links TRBV19 with TRBJ1-1; 7 bases are shared with TRBD1. In DNA form, the CDR3 reads TGTGCCAGTAGTAACAGGGGACGGGGCACTGAAGCTTTCTTT. This codes for CASSNRGRGTEAFF.